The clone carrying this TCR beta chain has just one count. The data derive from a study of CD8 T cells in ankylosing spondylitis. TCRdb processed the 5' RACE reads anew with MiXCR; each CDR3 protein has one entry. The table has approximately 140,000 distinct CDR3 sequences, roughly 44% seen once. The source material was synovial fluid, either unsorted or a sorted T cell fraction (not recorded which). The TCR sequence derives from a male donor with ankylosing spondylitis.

The CDR3 spells CASSQLWESYEQYF. DNA for the CDR3: TGCGCCAGCAGCCAATTGTGGGAATCCTACGAGCAGTACTTC. The chain is built from TRBV4-1 and TRBJ2-7; D ambiguous. There are 14 residues in the CDR3. Germline CDR1 and CDR2: MGHRA and YSYEKL. With 2 bases removed from V and 1 base from J, the gap between germline ends came to 9 bases.